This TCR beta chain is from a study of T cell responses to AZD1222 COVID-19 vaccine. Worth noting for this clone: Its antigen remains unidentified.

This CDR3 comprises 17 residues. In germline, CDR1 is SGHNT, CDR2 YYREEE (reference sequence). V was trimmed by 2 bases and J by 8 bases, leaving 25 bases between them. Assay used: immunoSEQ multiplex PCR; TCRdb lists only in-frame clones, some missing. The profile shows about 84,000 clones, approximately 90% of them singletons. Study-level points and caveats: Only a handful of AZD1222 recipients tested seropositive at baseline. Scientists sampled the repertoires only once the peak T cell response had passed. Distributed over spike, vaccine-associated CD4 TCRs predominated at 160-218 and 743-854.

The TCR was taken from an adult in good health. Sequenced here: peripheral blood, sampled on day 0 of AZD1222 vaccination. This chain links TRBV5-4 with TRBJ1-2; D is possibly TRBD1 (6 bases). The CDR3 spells CASSFGGAQGRGGGYTF. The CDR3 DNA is TGTGCCAGCAGCTTCGGGGGGGCACAGGGCAGGGGAGGAGGCTACACCTTC.